Shown below are 9 T cell receptor beta chains from a single sample sequenced in a study of blood T cell repertoires in COVID-19. Sequenced by immunoSEQ multiplex PCR; TCRdb stores in-frame clones only, minus some. The data show roughly 230,000 clones, around 90% seen once. Material for sequencing was peripheral blood. Every receptor here comes from a woman aged 60 to 75 with COVID-19, enrolled during active disease.

V is TRBV25-1 and J is TRBJ1-3; D ambiguous. Trimming removed 1 base from V and 0 bases from J, with 10 bases in between. The CDR3 runs to 16 residues. The V gene's germline CDR1 is MGHDK and CDR2 SYGVNS. CDR3 sequence (DNA): TGTGCCAGCAGTGAATTGAGGGATCTCTCTGGAAACACCATATATTTT. Translated: CASSELRDLSGNTIYF.

This chain uses TRBV7-6 with TRBJ1-1, with 7 bases identical to TRBD1. Per the germline V gene, CDR1 is SGHVS and CDR2 is FNYEAQ. V lost 4 bases, J lost 3 bases, and 8 bases stayed unmatched. The CDR3 is 15 amino acids. The CDR3 here is CASSWKTGIDTEAFF. The CDR3, as DNA: TGTGCCAGCAGCTGGAAGACAGGGATAGACACTGAAGCTTTCTTT.

The chain recombines TRBV29-1 with TRBJ2-2; the match to TRBD1 covers 8 bases. With 3 bases clipped from V and 4 bases from J, the junction kept 7 bases outside the gene matches. Germline V gene lookup returns CDR1 SQVTM and CDR2 ANQGSEA. The CDR3 contains 15 residues. CDR3 sequence: CSVEDRVKSTGELFF. CDR3 nucleotide sequence: TGCAGCGTTGAGGACAGGGTTAAGAGCACCGGGGAGCTGTTTTTT.

The rearrangement joins TRBV4-3 to TRBJ1-2; TRBD1 is a possible D gene (5 bases). Germline CDR1 and CDR2: LGHNA and YSLEER. CDR3 length: 14 residues. The V and J ends lost 0 bases and 5 bases respectively, with 10 bases between them. This CDR3 reads CASSQDQTVYGYTF. CDR3 DNA sequence: TGCGCCAGCAGCCAAGATCAGACAGTATATGGCTACACCTTC.

This clone was detected once. The same CDR3 is also encoded by other DNA sequences in this sample. The V gene is TRBV12-3 or TRBV12-4, the J gene TRBJ1-2; TRBD1 matches at 7 bases. After removal of 6 bases from V and 4 bases from J, the junction contained 5 bases not matched to a gene. The CDR3 loop spans 13 amino acids. The CDR3 loop is CASSPGQVYGYTF. The CDR3 DNA follows: TGTGCCAGCAGCCCAGGACAGGTCTATGGCTACACCTTC.

This clone was recorded once. The rearrangement joins TRBV10-3 to TRBJ1-5, with D unresolved. CDR1 is ENHRY, CDR2 SYGVKD, per germline. This CDR3 has 16 amino acids. Deletions cut 6 bases from V and 0 bases from J, with 15 bases between. The CDR3 loop reads CAISDFGLNSNQPQHF. The CDR3 DNA reads TGTGCCATCAGCGACTTTGGGTTGAATAGCAATCAGCCCCAGCATTTT.

V usage is TRBV2 and J usage is TRBJ1-4, with 9 bases lining up with TRBD1. The CDR3 loop spans 14 amino acids. V lost 6 bases and J lost 6; bases outside the gene matches: 5. Germline CDR1 is SNHLY and CDR2 is FYNNEI. The CDR3 protein is CASSLGTGYEKLFF. In DNA form, the CDR3 reads TGTGCCAGCAGCCTCGGGACAGGGTATGAAAAACTGTTTTTT.

The chain is built from TRBV7-2 and TRBJ2-2; D perhaps matches TRBD2 (5 bases). In germline, CDR1 is SGHTA, CDR2 FQGNSA. CDR3 size: 16 residues. V was trimmed by 1 base and J by 4 bases, leaving 13 bases between them. The CDR3 region is CASSLDGVLGTGELFF. DNA of the CDR3: TGTGCCAGCAGCTTAGACGGGGTTCTTGGCACCGGGGAGCTGTTTTTT.

The rearrangement uses TRBV3-1 (or the pseudogene TRBV3-2) and TRBJ2-2, with TRBD2 identical over 11 bases. Germline V lookup: CDR1 LGHDT, CDR2 YNNKEL (reference sequence). The J segment lost 11 bases and the V segment lost 1 base, leaving 6 bases of the junction unmatched. CDR3 length equals 15 residues. Here the CDR3 reads CASSQASGGPNELFF. As DNA, the CDR3 is TGTGCCAGCAGCCAAGCTAGCGGGGGGCCTAATGAGCTGTTTTTT.